The 14 T cell receptor beta chains below come from one sample, sequenced in a study of neurological immune-mediated disorders. Via MiXCR, TCRdb re-called the 5' RACE reads, giving one row per CDR3 protein. Of tens of thousands of distinct CDR3 sequences in the sample, approximately 5.8% were seen once. Sequenced: CD4+ T cells from blood. The source is a woman aged 18-29 years with multiple sclerosis.

At least ten counts were recorded for this clonotype. The rearrangement joins TRBV10-3 to TRBJ1-1; D remains unclear. Trimming cost V 4 bases and J 3 bases, with 15 bases left between them. The germline V gene has CDR1 ENHRY and CDR2 SYGVKD. The CDR3 runs to 15 residues. For the CDR3, the DNA is TGTGCCATCAGTGTGAGTCCCCGAGACGACACTGAAGCTTTCTTT. Its translation: CAISVSPRDDTEAFF.

This clonotype was observed many times. V usage is TRBV7-9 and J usage is TRBJ2-7; D gene ambiguous. This CDR3 is built from 11 residues. Trimming took 3 bases from V and 3 from J, leaving 3 bases between them. CDR1 SEHNR and CDR2 FQNEAQ come from the germline V gene (reference sequence). The CDR3 sequence: CASSFDYEQYF. DNA for the CDR3: TGTGCCAGCAGCTTCGACTACGAGCAGTACTTC.

This clonotype was seen a handful of times. V and J are TRBV14 and TRBJ2-7; D is possibly TRBD1 (6 bases). The CDR3 has 15 amino acids. Germline CDR1 reads SGHDN; CDR2 reads FVKESK. Trimming left V 2 bases short and J 1 base short, with 12 bases between. The CDR3 DNA is TGTGCCAGCAGCCAACCAGAGACAGGATCCTACGAGCAGTACTTC. Its protein product is CASSQPETGSYEQYF.

This clonotype was counted many times. As DNA, the CDR3 is TGTGCCAGCAGCTTAGCAGGAGTCTACTCTGGAAACACCATATATTTT. This encodes CASSLAGVYSGNTIYF. The chain recombines TRBV7-2 with TRBJ1-3; no clear D. Trimming took 0 bases from V and 0 from J, leaving 9 bases between them. From germline, CDR1 is SGHTA and CDR2 FQGNSA. The CDR3 is made up of 16 amino acids.

For this clonotype: A read error may account for a junction end that differs from germline. The J gene is TRBJ2-3, the V gene TRBV6-2 or TRBV6-3, with 7 bases that match TRBD1. This CDR3 contains 14 residues. Germline CDR1 and CDR2: MNHEY and SVGEGT. This CDR3 is CASSLTGDIDAQYF. DNA of the CDR3: TGTGCCAGCAGTTTAACAGGGGACATAGATGCGCAGTATTTT.

This clonotype was counted ten times or more. The rearrangement joins TRBV5-6 to TRBJ2-1; no reliable D call. This CDR3 comprises 14 residues. Trimming took off 3 bases at V and 9 bases at J, with 16 bases between the two ends. Germline CDR1 SGHDT, CDR2 YYEEEE. CDR3 DNA: TGTGCCAGCAGCTCTAGTGGTATCTCCCCTGAGCAGTTCTTC. Its protein is CASSSSGISPEQFF.

This clonotype showed up just a few times. The V and J genes are TRBV19 and TRBJ2-1; D gene ambiguous. The V gene's germline CDR1 is LNHDA and CDR2 SQIVND (reference sequence). The germline V and J ends were trimmed by 5 bases and 0 bases, with 8 bases remaining between them. This CDR3 contains 14 residues. The CDR3: CASSGKNSYNEQFF. In DNA, the CDR3 is TGTGCCAGTAGTGGAAAAAACTCCTACAATGAGCAGTTCTTC. Full variable domain (rest looked up from reference TRBV19 and TRBJ2-1): DGGITQSPKYLFRKEGQNVTLSCEQNLNHDAMYWYRQDPGQGLRLIYYSQIVNDFQKGDIAEGYSVSREKKESFPLTVTSAQKNPTAFYLCASSGKNSYNEQFFGPGTRLTVL.

This clonotype was picked up many times. The V and J genes are TRBV6-6 and TRBJ2-6; D uncertain. CDR1 is MNHNY and CDR2 is SVGAGI in the germline V gene (reference sequence). The CDR3 consists of 16 residues. Trimming cost V 8 bases and J 0 bases, with 14 bases left between them. The CDR3 region is CASYAGRNSGANVLTF. CDR3 sequence (DNA): TGTGCCAGCTACGCAGGACGGAACTCTGGGGCCAACGTCCTGACTTTC.

This clonotype has a count of ten or more. This chain links TRBV5-1 with TRBJ2-3; 9 bases agree with TRBD2. J was trimmed by 0 bases and V by 2 bases; bases with no gene match: 4. The CDR3 is 16 amino acids. Germline V CDR1 and CDR2: SGHRS, YFSETQ. The DNA for the CDR3 is TGCGCCAGCAGCTTTGGGACTAGCTCTAGCACAGATACGCAGTATTTT. Amino acid sequence: CASSFGTSSSTDTQYF. Drawing the rest from reference TRBV5-1 and TRBJ2-3, the complete variable domain is KAGVTQTPRYLIKTRGQQVTLSCSPISGHRSVSWYQQTPGQGLQFLFEYFSETQRNKGNFPGRFSGRQFSNSRSEMNVSTLELGDSALYLCASSFGTSSSTDTQYFGPGTRLTVL.

This clonotype was picked up a small number of times. The genes are TRBV6-2 or TRBV6-3 and TRBJ2-3; no definite D call. CDR3 length: 16 amino acids. The V end lost 5 bases, the J end lost 4 bases, and 19 bases lay between the germline ends. From germline, CDR1 is MNHEY and CDR2 SVGEGT. The CDR3 reads CASSHWTHEAPDTQYF. CDR3 DNA sequence: TGTGCCAGCAGTCACTGGACCCACGAAGCCCCAGATACGCAGTATTTT.

The chain recombines TRBV19 with TRBJ2-3; the match to TRBD1 covers 8 bases. The CDR3 totals 15 residues. J gave up 3 bases and V 8 bases, and 10 bases lay outside the gene matches. The germline CDR1 and CDR2 sequences are LNHDA and SQIVND (reference sequence). The CDR3 loop reads CASGRQGSVTDTQYF. CDR3 in DNA: TGTGCCAGTGGACGACAGGGGAGCGTGACAGATACGCAGTATTTT.

This clonotype showed up many times. The rearrangement links TRBV5-1 to TRBJ1-6; the D gene is possibly TRBD1 (5 bases). From germline, CDR1 is SGHRS and CDR2 YFSETQ. V lost 7 bases, J lost 7 bases, and 15 bases lay in between. The CDR3 length is 14 residues. The CDR3 sequence is CASSGRGGNSPLHF. The CDR3 DNA reads as TGCGCCAGCTCGGGGCGGGGTGGAAATTCACCCCTCCACTTT.

This chain connects TRBV5-6 to TRBJ2-7; no reliable D call. The CDR3 covers 14 residues. The V end lost 1 base, the J end lost 3 bases, and 11 bases lay between the germline ends. The germline V gene has CDR1 SGHDT and CDR2 YYEEEE. The CDR3 region is CASSLSPTNYEQYF. CDR3 coding DNA: TGTGCCAGCAGCTTGTCCCCGACCAACTACGAGCAGTACTTC.

This clonotype was observed at least ten times. This chain joins TRBV29-1 and TRBJ1-1; 12 bases are shared with TRBD1. This CDR3 comprises 19 residues. V was pared by 2 bases and J by 0 bases, with 13 bases of the junction left unmatched. Germline V gene lookup returns CDR1 SQVTM and CDR2 ANQGSEA. The CDR3 DNA sequence: TGCAGCGTTGAATTGGGACAGGGGGCGAATTGGCACATGAACACTGAAGCTTTCTTT. Its translation is CSVELGQGANWHMNTEAFF.